The source of this T cell receptor delta chain is a study of γδ T cells in repeated Plasmodium falciparum infection. As for the study in general: Age- and gender-matched Australian children served as comparison for malaria-exposed Malian children. Malaria-naive adults were infected with P. falciparum NF54 four times over roughly 600 days. Study results and limitations: One small rural Malian village, predominantly a single ethnic group, supplied the cohort.

Germline-derived CDR1 and CDR2 are GEAIGNYY and EKD. CDR3 length equals 24 residues. Concerning this clone itself: Its matching antigen is unknown. TCRdb's protein, taken from a much larger clone, differs from this DNA's translation at residue 20, likely owing to a read error; the protein displayed comes from the DNA.

Flow sorting of PBMC yielded separate Vgamma9/Vdelta2+ and Vdelta2-negative gammadelta T cell populations for bulk repertoire analysis. TCRdb re-processed the multiplex PCR reads using CATT. The sample records about 51,000 delta-chain clones, about 1.9% being singletons. Sequencing was done on a sample of gamma-delta T cells from blood. This clonotype was obtained from a pool of human donors (malaria-infected and uninfected, not separated). The gene calls are TRDV2 and TRDJ1, with 12 bases identical to TRDD3. The CDR3 is CACDTLPGGYADAQPKLYTNKLIF. CDR3 coding DNA: TGTGCCTGTGACACTCTTCCTGGGGGATACGCGGATGCACAACCCAAATTGTACACCAATAAACTCATCTTT.